At least ten counts were recorded for the clone carrying this T cell receptor (beta chain). This entry comes from a study of neurological immune-mediated disorders. In germline, CDR1 is SGHRS, CDR2 YFSETQ. The CDR3 is 15 amino acids. Trimming left V 0 bases short and J 1 base short, with 10 bases between. TCRdb redid the calling of the 5' RACE reads with MiXCR, one entry per CDR3 protein. Of more than 75,000 distinct CDR3 sequences in the sample, under 4.5% were seen once. This sequence originates from a woman between 50 and 59 years old with multiple sclerosis. V and J are TRBV5-1 and TRBJ2-5; D gene ambiguous. The sequenced sample consisted of PBMCs. The CDR3 sequence: CASSLDGYRQETQYF. CDR3 nucleotide sequence: TGCGCCAGCAGCTTGGATGGCTACCGCCAAGAGACCCAGTACTTC.